What follows are 7 T cell receptor beta chains derived from one specimen sequenced in a study of blood T cells in healthy people across ages. Next came a second PCR, run for about 7 to 12 cycles, which used a sample-barcoded 5' primer along with a J-beta primer mix. TCRdb redid the calling of the 5' RACE reads with MiXCR, one entry per CDR3 protein. The top ten hold approximately 40% of the sample, which has 780,000 or so distinct CDR3 sequences, roughly 50% seen once. Material for sequencing was blood. The receptors were sampled from an elderly man in good health.

This clonotype was recorded a few times. V and J are TRBV7-2 and TRBJ2-1, with 7 bases identical to TRBD2. V lost 4 bases to trimming and J lost 2 bases; unmatched junction nucleotides: 11. CDR1 and CDR2 from the germline V gene are SGHTA and FQGNSA. CDR3 length equals 17 residues. The CDR3 spells CASSSGPTAGAYNEQFF. CDR3 DNA: TGTGCCAGCAGCTCAGGACCGACCGCGGGAGCCTACAATGAGCAGTTCTTC.

The V and J genes are TRBV4-1 and TRBJ1-2; 7 nucleotides line up with TRBD1. J lost 8 bases, V lost 2 bases, and 14 bases had no gene match. Looked up from germline, CDR1 is MGHRA and CDR2 is YSYEKL. The CDR3 loop spans 16 amino acids. CDR3 in DNA: TGCGCCAGCAGCCAACCCGGCCCCGACAGGGTGAGGGGCTACACCTTC. Translation: CASSQPGPDRVRGYTF.

This clonotype appeared once. CDR3 coding DNA: TGCAGTGCTAGAAGGGCGGGAGGTGGAGATACGCAGTATTTT. This sequence encodes CSARRAGGGDTQYF. The chain links TRBV20-1 to TRBJ2-3, with 8 bases aligning to TRBD2. The germline V gene encodes CDR1 DFQATT and CDR2 SNEGSKA (reference sequence). After removal of 2 bases from V and 5 bases from J, the junction contained 6 bases not matched to a gene. The CDR3 has 14 residues.

The chain employs TRBV18 and TRBJ2-1; D could derive from TRBD1 or TRBD2 (5 bases each). CDR3 length: 12 residues. V lost 3 bases and J 14 bases, leaving 14 bases between the germline ends. The germline CDR1 and CDR2 sequences are KGHSH and LQKENI. DNA for the CDR3: TGTGCCAGCTCACCCCGGGACGACCCCAAGTTCTTC. Its protein product is CASSPRDDPKFF.

The chain recombines TRBV25-1 with TRBJ2-7, with D possibly TRBD2 on 7 matching bases. The CDR3 consists of 15 residues. Germline V lookup: CDR1 MGHDK, CDR2 SYGVNS. V was trimmed by 2 bases and J by 3 bases, leaving 14 bases between them. The CDR3 is CASSEGGAWGYEQYF. The CDR3 DNA follows: TGTGCCAGCAGTGAAGGGGGGGCCTGGGGCTACGAGCAGTACTTC.

The chain uses TRBV7-2 and TRBJ2-5, with D possibly matching TRBD2 (6 bases). From germline, CDR1 is SGHTA and CDR2 FQGNSA. V was cut by 1 base and J by 11 bases, with 14 bases left in between. The CDR3 has 13 residues. The CDR3 protein is CASSLDGQREQYF. CDR3 in DNA: TGTGCCAGCAGCTTAGACGGGCAACGGGAGCAGTACTTC.

The chain combines TRBV7-9 with TRBJ1-1, with D possibly matching TRBD1 (6 bases). Germline V gene lookup returns CDR1 SEHNR and CDR2 FQNEAQ (reference sequence). CDR3 length: 14 residues. V was cut by 5 bases and J by 8 bases, with 18 bases left in between. CDR3 bases: TGTGCCAGCAGCCCCAGAGGGGGATTTGGCGAAGCTTTCTTT. It encodes CASSPRGGFGEAFF.